This is a list of T cell receptor beta chains from one sample in a study of blood T cell repertoires in COVID-19. Using immunoSEQ multiplex PCR, the repertoire was profiled, and TCRdb retains in-frame clones only, with some absent. The sample yields approximately 150,000 clones, 80% to 90% seen once. Material for sequencing was peripheral blood. These receptors all stem from a woman in her seventies who had recovered from COVID-19. The CDR3 runs from the conserved cysteine through the conserved F or W. The order of the fields is V gene, J gene, D gene, clone size, CDR3 protein, CDR3 DNA. D genes are given only for firm matches. Clone size appears in some rows only: once, few, many, or a class for an expanded clone.

V: TRBV7-2; J: TRBJ2-3; D: -; size: -; CDR3: CASSPTSGADTQYF; DNA: TGTGCCAGCAGCCCCACCTCCGGGGCAGATACGCAGTATTTT
V: TRBV29-1; J: TRBJ1-2; D: -; size: -; CDR3: CSVGHGGNYGYTF; DNA: TGCAGCGTTGGTCACGGAGGGAACTATGGCTACACCTTC
V: TRBV2; J: TRBJ1-4; D: -; size: -; CDR3: CASRHRVRVGDEKLFF; DNA: TGTGCCAGCAGACACAGGGTAAGGGTTGGAGATGAAAAACTGTTTTTT
V: TRBV20-1; J: TRBJ2-5; D: TRBD2; size: -; CDR3: CSASMVAGQETQYF; DNA: TGCAGTGCTAGTATGGTAGCGGGGCAGGAGACCCAGTACTTC
V: TRBV9; J: TRBJ2-2; D: TRBD1; size: -; CDR3: CASSARTGAGELFF; DNA: TGTGCCAGCAGCGCCCGAACAGGGGCCGGGGAGCTGTTTTTT
V: TRBV19; J: TRBJ2-4; D: TRBD1; size: -; CDR3: CASSEGRTGGPLAKNIQYF; DNA: TGTGCCAGTAGTGAGGGTAGGACAGGGGGGCCCTTAGCCAAAAACATTCAGTACTTC
V: TRBV19; J: TRBJ1-3; D: -; size: -; CDR3: CASSIGVSGNTIYF; DNA: TGTGCCAGTAGTATCGGGGTCTCTGGAAACACCATATATTTT
V: TRBV10-3; J: TRBJ1-5; D: TRBD1; size: -; CDR3: CATRDSYQPQHF; DNA: TGTGCCACCCGGGACAGCTATCAGCCCCAGCATTTT
V: TRBV7-3; J: TRBJ2-5; D: -; size: -; CDR3: CASSPQTGETQYF; DNA: TGTGCCAGCAGCCCCCAAACCGGAGAGACCCAGTACTTC
V: TRBV7-6; J: TRBJ2-1; D: TRBD2; size: -; CDR3: CASSLWILPPAGDHEQFF; DNA: TGTGCCAGCAGCTTATGGATTTTGCCCCCAGCGGGGGACCATGAGCAGTTCTTC
V: TRBV18; J: TRBJ2-3; D: -; size: -; CDR3: CASSPGTSTDTQYF; DNA: TGTGCCAGCTCACCCGGGACTAGCACAGATACGCAGTATTTT
V: TRBV9; J: TRBJ1-6; D: -; size: -; CDR3: CASSVEGFGPLHF; DNA: TGTGCCAGCAGCGTAGAGGGGTTCGGGCCCCTCCACTTT
V: TRBV11-2; J: TRBJ2-5; D: TRBD1; size: -; CDR3: CASNTRGGTETQYF; DNA: TGTGCCAGCAACACCCGAGGGGGCACAGAGACCCAGTACTTC
V: TRBV5-1; J: TRBJ2-7; D: -; size: few; CDR3: CASSLEQDYEQYF; DNA: TGCGCCAGCAGCTTGGAACAGGACTACGAGCAGTACTTC
V: TRBV30; J: TRBJ2-1; D: -; size: -; CDR3: CAWSGTDEQFF; DNA: TGTGCCTGGAGTGGGACAGATGAGCAGTTCTTC
V: TRBV5-1; J: TRBJ1-1; D: TRBD1; size: -; CDR3: CASSLGNRGSTEAFF; DNA: TGCGCCAGCAGCTTGGGTAACAGGGGATCAACTGAAGCTTTCTTT
V: TRBV11-2; J: TRBJ1-1; D: TRBD1; size: -; CDR3: CASSPGRGPTEAFF; DNA: TGTGCCAGCAGCCCCGGGAGGGGGCCCACTGAAGCTTTCTTT
V: TRBV5-4; J: TRBJ1-2; D: -; size: -; CDR3: CASSLGRTAFYGYTF; DNA: TGTGCCAGCAGCTTGGGGAGGACAGCGTTCTATGGCTACACCTTC
V: TRBV7-3; J: TRBJ2-1; D: -; size: -; CDR3: CASSLIGGGGPGGEQFF; DNA: TGTGCCAGCAGCTTAATTGGGGGTGGAGGACCCGGGGGTGAGCAGTTCTTC
V: TRBV5-1; J: TRBJ2-4; D: -; size: -; CDR3: CASSSQVAKNIQYF; DNA: TGCGCCAGCAGCTCCCAGGTAGCCAAAAACATTCAGTACTTC
V: TRBV18; J: TRBJ2-3; D: -; size: -; CDR3: CASSPVDQQGGADTQYF; DNA: TGTGCCAGCTCACCGGTGGACCAACAGGGGGGGGCAGATACGCAGTATTTT
V: TRBV9; J: TRBJ1-4; D: -; size: -; CDR3: CASSGSWGSYNEKLFF; DNA: TGTGCCAGCAGCGGGTCCTGGGGCAGCTATAATGAAAAACTGTTTTTT
V: TRBV4-1; J: TRBJ2-7; D: -; size: -; CDR3: CASSRTGTTLYEQYF; DNA: TGCGCCAGCAGCCGGACCGGGACAACTCTTTACGAGCAGTACTTC
V: TRBV10-3; J: TRBJ2-1; D: TRBD1; size: -; CDR3: CAISPDRGGRNEQFF; DNA: TGTGCCATCAGTCCCGACAGGGGGGGCCGAAATGAGCAGTTCTTC
V: TRBV15; J: TRBJ1-2; D: -; size: -; CDR3: CATSSGGEYTF; DNA: TGTGCCACCAGCTCCGGGGGGGAGTACACCTTC
V: TRBV18; J: TRBJ1-6; D: TRBD1; size: few; CDR3: CASSPPGQENSPLHF; DNA: TGTGCCAGCTCACCGCCGGGACAGGAAAATTCACCCCTCCACTTT
V: TRBV5-1; J: TRBJ2-7; D: -; size: -; CDR3: CASSLEARPSYEQYF; DNA: TGCGCCAGCAGCTTGGAAGCTAGGCCCTCCTACGAGCAGTACTTC
V: TRBV2; J: TRBJ2-3; D: TRBD1; size: once; CDR3: CASRGQADTQYF; DNA: TGTGCCAGCAGGGGACAGGCAGATACGCAGTATTTT
V: TRBV7-9; J: TRBJ1-2; D: TRBD1; size: -; CDR3: CASVSGTGLSYTF; DNA: TGTGCCAGCGTTTCCGGGACAGGTCTAAGTTACACCTTC
V: TRBV5-1; J: TRBJ1-1; D: -; size: -; CDR3: CASSLSPRNTEAFF; DNA: TGCGCCAGCAGCTTGTCCCCCCGGAACACTGAAGCTTTCTTT
V: TRBV7-9; J: TRBJ2-7; D: -; size: -; CDR3: CASSTAGGRGEQYF; DNA: TGTGCCAGCAGCACCGCGGGCGGACGGGGGGAGCAGTACTTC
V: TRBV5-4; J: TRBJ1-2; D: TRBD1; size: -; CDR3: CASTPGDSYGYTF; DNA: TGTGCCAGCACCCCCGGGGACAGCTATGGCTACACCTTC
V: TRBV7-2; J: TRBJ1-2; D: -; size: -; CDR3: CASRVGGGYGYTF; DNA: TGTGCCAGCAGGGTGGGAGGGGGCTATGGCTACACCTTC
V: TRBV18; J: TRBJ2-5; D: TRBD1; size: once; CDR3: CASSPWDRVWETQYF; DNA: TGTGCCAGCTCACCCTGGGACAGGGTCTGGGAGACCCAGTACTTC
V: TRBV3-1/TRBV3-2; J: TRBJ1-1; D: TRBD1; size: -; CDR3: CASSQGGRGPATEAFF; DNA: TGTGCCAGCAGCCAAGGGGGCAGGGGGCCGGCCACTGAAGCTTTCTTT
V: TRBV15; J: TRBJ1-6; D: -; size: -; CDR3: CATSRVGGFRSPLHF; DNA: TGTGCCACCAGCAGAGTGGGGGGGTTTAGGTCACCCCTCCACTTT
V: TRBV15; J: TRBJ1-1; D: TRBD1; size: -; CDR3: CATSGNRGTEAFF; DNA: TGTGCCACCAGCGGAAACAGGGGCACTGAAGCTTTCTTT
V: TRBV5-1; J: TRBJ2-2; D: -; size: once; CDR3: CASSLAVTNTGELFF; DNA: TGCGCCAGCAGCTTGGCGGTCACGAACACCGGGGAGCTGTTTTTT
V: TRBV5-1; J: TRBJ2-7; D: TRBD1; size: -; CDR3: CASTSGQGYEQYF; DNA: TGCGCCAGCACCTCGGGACAGGGATACGAGCAGTACTTC
V: TRBV7-9; J: TRBJ1-3; D: TRBD1; size: -; CDR3: CASSPGQGKDTIYF; DNA: TGTGCCAGCAGCCCGGGACAGGGGAAGGACACCATATATTTT
V: TRBV7-2; J: TRBJ2-7; D: TRBD1; size: -; CDR3: CASSSPGQGSDEQYF; DNA: TGTGCCAGCAGCTCCCCGGGACAGGGGTCGGACGAGCAGTACTTC
V: TRBV19; J: TRBJ1-2; D: TRBD1; size: once; CDR3: CASSGPDRVGGYTF; DNA: TGTGCCAGTAGTGGCCCGGACAGGGTGGGTGGCTACACCTTC
V: TRBV7-2; J: TRBJ2-1; D: TRBD2; size: -; CDR3: CASSSGGSGIGNEQFF; DNA: TGTGCCAGCAGCTCGGGGGGTAGCGGGATAGGGAATGAGCAGTTCTTC
V: TRBV5-5; J: TRBJ2-3; D: TRBD1; size: -; CDR3: CASTLSPPGGITDTQYF; DNA: TGTGCCAGCACCCTGAGTCCCCCAGGGGGTATCACAGATACGCAGTATTTT
V: TRBV7-3; J: TRBJ2-1; D: TRBD2; size: -; CDR3: CASSLAGANNEQFF; DNA: TGTGCCAGCAGCCTAGCGGGAGCAAACAATGAGCAGTTCTTC
V: TRBV27; J: TRBJ2-1; D: -; size: -; CDR3: CASSLGLMGRGEQFF; DNA: TGTGCCAGCAGTTTGGGGCTAATGGGACGGGGGGAGCAGTTCTTC
V: TRBV20-1; J: TRBJ1-2; D: -; size: few; CDR3: CSAPHGQGPTF; DNA: TGCAGTGCCCCACACGGGCAGGGGCCCACCTTC
V: TRBV2; J: TRBJ1-2; D: -; size: -; CDR3: CASSEVGRDYGYTF; DNA: TGTGCCAGCAGTGAGGTTGGCAGGGATTATGGCTACACCTTC
V: TRBV5-1; J: TRBJ1-2; D: -; size: -; CDR3: CASSTPGVYGYTF; DNA: TGCGCCAGCAGCACCCCGGGAGTCTATGGCTACACCTTC